One T cell receptor beta chain is described in this entry. Assay used: immunoSEQ multiplex PCR; TCRdb lists only in-frame clones, some missing. The sample lists a few hundred thousand clones; roughly 88% were seen once. The germline V and J ends were trimmed by 6 bases and 4 bases, with 7 bases remaining between them. In germline, CDR1 is MDHEN, CDR2 SYDVKM. This CDR3 spans 12 amino acids. The data are from a study of blood T cell repertoires in COVID-19. About the study: COVID-19 samples from acute and convalescent phases originated in the United States, Italy and Spain.

This TCR came from a woman between 25 and 40 years old with COVID-19, enrolled during active disease. Specimen: peripheral blood. The chain combines TRBV28 with TRBJ1-5; no reliable D call. The DNA of the CDR3 is TGTGCCAGCAGCCGGTTTAATCAGCCCCAGCATTTT. It codes for CASSRFNQPQHF.